The next 2 T cell receptor beta chains were all read from a single sample in a study of cytotoxic CD8 clonotypes in ibrutinib-treated CLL. Only in-frame clones appear in the TCRdb table, and some are missing; sequencing was by immunoSEQ multiplex PCR. The sample shows about 200,000 clones, just over 70% of them seen only once. Specimen: PBMCs, collected after 12 months of ibrutinib treatment. These receptors all stem from a human donor with chronic lymphocytic leukemia.

V usage is TRBV30 and J usage is TRBJ1-2, with 9 bases that match TRBD1. The junction had 4 bases not matched to a gene; V was cut back by 5 bases and J by 3 bases. Germline CDR1 and CDR2: GTSNPN and SVGIG (reference sequence). The CDR3 totals 13 residues. In DNA, the CDR3 is TGTGCCTGGGGGGGACAGGGACACTATGGCTACACCTTC. This encodes CAWGGQGHYGYTF. The full variable domain, with the rest looked up from reference TRBV30 and TRBJ1-2, is SQTIHQWPATLVQPVGSPLSLECTVEGTSNPNLYWYRQAAGRGLQLLFYSVGIGQISSEVPQNLSASRPQDRQFILSSKKLLLSDSGFYLCAWGGQGHYGYTFGSGTRLTVV.

V usage is TRBV5-4 and J usage is TRBJ1-5; D gene unclear. CDR1 and CDR2 (germline): SGHNT, YYREEE (reference sequence). V was shortened by 3 bases and J by 9 bases, with 10 bases between the two germline ends. The CDR3 totals 12 residues. Here the CDR3 reads CASSYFRGPQHF. DNA of the CDR3: TGTGCCAGCAGCTATTTTCGGGGGCCCCAGCATTTT.